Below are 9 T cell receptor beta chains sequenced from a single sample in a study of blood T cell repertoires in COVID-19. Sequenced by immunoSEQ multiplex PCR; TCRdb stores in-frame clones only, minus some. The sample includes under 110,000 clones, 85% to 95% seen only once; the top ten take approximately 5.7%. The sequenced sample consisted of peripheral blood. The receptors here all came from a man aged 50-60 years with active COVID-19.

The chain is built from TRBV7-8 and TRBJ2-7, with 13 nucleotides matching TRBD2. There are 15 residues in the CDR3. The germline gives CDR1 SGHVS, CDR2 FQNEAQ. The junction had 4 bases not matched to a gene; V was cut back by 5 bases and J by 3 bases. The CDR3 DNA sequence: TGTGCCAGCAGCACTAGCGGGAGGGCCGTCTACGAGCAGTACTTC. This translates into CASSTSGRAVYEQYF.

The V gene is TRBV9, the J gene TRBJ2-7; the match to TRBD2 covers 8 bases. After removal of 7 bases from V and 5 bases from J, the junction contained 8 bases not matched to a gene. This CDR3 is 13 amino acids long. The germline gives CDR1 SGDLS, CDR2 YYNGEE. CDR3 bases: TGTGCCAGCCAGGGCGGGGGGTCCCACGAGCAGTACTTC. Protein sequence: CASQGGGSHEQYF. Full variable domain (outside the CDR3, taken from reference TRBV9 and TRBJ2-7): DSGVTQTPKHLITATGQRVTLRCSPRSGDLSVYWYQQSLDQGLQFLIQYYNGEERAKGNILERFSAQQFPDLHSELNLSSLELGDSALYFCASQGGGSHEQYFGPGTRLTVT.

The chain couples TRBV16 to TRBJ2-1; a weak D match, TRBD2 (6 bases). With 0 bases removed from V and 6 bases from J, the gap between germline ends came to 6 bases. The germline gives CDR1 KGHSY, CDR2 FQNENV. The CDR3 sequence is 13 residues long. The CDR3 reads CASSQSGGNEQFF. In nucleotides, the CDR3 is TGTGCCAGCAGCCAATCGGGGGGCAATGAGCAGTTCTTC. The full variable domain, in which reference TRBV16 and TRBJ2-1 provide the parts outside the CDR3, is GEEVAQTPKHLVRGEGQKAKLYCAPIKGHSYVFWYQQVLKNEFKFLISFQNENVFDETGMPKERFSAKCLPNSPCSLEIQATKLEDSAVYFCASSQSGGNEQFFGPGTRLTVL.

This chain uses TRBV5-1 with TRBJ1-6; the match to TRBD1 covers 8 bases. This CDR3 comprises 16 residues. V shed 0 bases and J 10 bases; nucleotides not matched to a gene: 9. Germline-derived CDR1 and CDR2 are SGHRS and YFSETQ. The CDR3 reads CASSLGSDRDRSPLHF. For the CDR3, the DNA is TGCGCCAGCAGCTTGGGGTCGGACAGGGATCGATCACCCCTCCACTTT.

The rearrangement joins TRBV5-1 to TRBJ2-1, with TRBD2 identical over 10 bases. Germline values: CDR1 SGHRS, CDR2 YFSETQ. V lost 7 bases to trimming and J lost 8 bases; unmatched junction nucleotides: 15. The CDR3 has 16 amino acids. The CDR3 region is CASLPEPGLARDEQFF. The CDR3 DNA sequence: TGCGCCAGCTTACCCGAACCGGGACTAGCGAGGGATGAGCAGTTCTTC.

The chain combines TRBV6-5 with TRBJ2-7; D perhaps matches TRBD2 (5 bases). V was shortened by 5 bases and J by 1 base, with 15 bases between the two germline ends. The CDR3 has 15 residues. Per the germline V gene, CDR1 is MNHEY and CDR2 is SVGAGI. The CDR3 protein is CASSRMGAESYEQYF. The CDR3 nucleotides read TGTGCCAGCAGTCGTATGGGAGCTGAATCCTACGAGCAGTACTTC.

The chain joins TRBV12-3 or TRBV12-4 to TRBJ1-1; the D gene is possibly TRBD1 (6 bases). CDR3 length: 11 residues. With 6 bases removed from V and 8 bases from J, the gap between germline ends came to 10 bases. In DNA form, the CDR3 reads TGTGCCAGCAGCCCCGGGACAGAAGCTTTCTTT. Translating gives CASSPGTEAFF.

In DNA form, the CDR3 reads TGTGCCAGCTCGTTCTGGGGGGACACTGAAGCTTTCTTT. Translation: CASSFWGDTEAFF. J is TRBJ1-1 and V is TRBV6-5; D perhaps matches TRBD1 (5 bases). Germline V gene lookup returns CDR1 MNHEY and CDR2 SVGAGI. The CDR3 consists of 13 residues. Between the trimmed V and J ends, which lost 8 bases and 3 bases, there was a span of 13 bases.

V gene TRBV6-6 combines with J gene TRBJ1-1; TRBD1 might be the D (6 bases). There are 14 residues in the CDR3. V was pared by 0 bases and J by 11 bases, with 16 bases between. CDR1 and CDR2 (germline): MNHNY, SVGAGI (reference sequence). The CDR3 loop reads CASSYSQGTGKAFF. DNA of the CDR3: TGTGCCAGCAGTTACTCACAGGGAACGGGGAAGGCTTTCTTT.